A selection of T cell receptor beta chains follows, all from one sample in a study of cytomegalovirus exposure and HLA in healthy donors. Some clones are missing from TCRdb's copy, which holds only in-frame ones; the method was immunoSEQ multiplex PCR. The sample shows some 200,000 clones, around 82% of them seen only once. Source material: PBMCs. The receptors were sampled from a woman aged 25 to 45 in good health and CMV-seronegative. CDR3s include the opening cysteine and the closing phenylalanine or tryptophan. A D gene is named only where the DNA matches it firmly. Some rows have no size entry. The others give once, few or many, or a class for an expanded clone.

clone_size	v_call	j_call	d_call	cdr3_nt	cdr3_aa
.	TRBV27	TRBJ1-1	TRBD1	TGTGCCAGCAGTCCACAGGGGATGGCGAACACTGAAGCTTTCTTT	CASSPQGMANTEAFF
few	TRBV19	TRBJ2-3	TRBD2	TGTGCCAGTAGTCCTCGGGCTAGCGGGACTCCTGATACGCAGTATTTT	CASSPRASGTPDTQYF
.	TRBV28	TRBJ2-3	.	TGTGCCAGCAAGGCGGTGAGCACAGATACGCAGTATTTT	CASKAVSTDTQYF
.	TRBV5-4	TRBJ1-2	TRBD1	TGTGCCAGCAGACGGACAGGGGGCTGGGGCTACACCTTC	CASRRTGGWGYTF
.	TRBV4-1	TRBJ1-3	TRBD1	TGCGCCAGCAGGATAGGACAGGGGCCAAACACCATATATTTT	CASRIGQGPNTIYF
.	TRBV6-1	TRBJ1-2	TRBD1	TGTGCCAGTCGTCTGGACAGGTCATCGATAAGCGGCTACACCTTC	CASRLDRSSISGYTF
.	TRBV5-1	TRBJ2-3	.	TGCGCCAGCAGCTTGACGGGTACCGAAGATACGCAGTATTTT	CASSLTGTEDTQYF
few	TRBV6-1	TRBJ2-7	TRBD2	TGTGCCAGCACCCATAGCGGGATTGACGAGCAGTACTTC	CASTHSGIDEQYF
.	TRBV9	TRBJ1-1	TRBD1	TGTGCCAGCAGCCCCGGTACAGGGGTCTACACTGAAGCTTTCTTT	CASSPGTGVYTEAFF
.	TRBV9	TRBJ2-4	TRBD2	TGTGCCAGCAGCGCCGGGATAGCGGGAGTATCCAAAAACATTCAGTACTTC	CASSAGIAGVSKNIQYF
.	TRBV5-1	TRBJ2-7	.	TGCGCCAGCAGCTCTCAGGGAAGCGCCTACGAGCAGTACTTC	CASSSQGSAYEQYF
few	TRBV10-1	TRBJ2-2	.	TGCGCCAGCTACTTCCCGGGAACGAACACCGGGGAGCTGTTTTTT	CASYFPGTNTGELFF
once	TRBV5-6	TRBJ1-6	TRBD1	TGTGCCAGCAGCTTGTTGCGGGACAGGGCCAATTCACCCCTCCACTTT	CASSLLRDRANSPLHF
.	TRBV28	TRBJ2-3	TRBD2	TGTGCCAGCAGCCAAACTGGGGGTAGCGGGGACACAGATACGCAGTATTTT	CASSQTGGSGDTDTQYF
.	TRBV5-5	TRBJ2-7	.	TGTGCCAGCAGCTTCCTCACCGGGCAGGGCGAAACGGAGTACTTC	CASSFLTGQGETEYF
.	TRBV4-2	TRBJ1-4	.	TGTGCCAGCAAATTTCGTGCGGGGTATGAAGAAAAACTGTTTTTT	CASKFRAGYEEKLFF
.	TRBV9	TRBJ1-1	TRBD1	TGTGCCAGCAGCGTACAGGGGGGGAACACTGAAGCTTTCTTT	CASSVQGGNTEAFF
.	TRBV9	TRBJ1-1	.	TGTGCCAGCAGCGTAGGCGCCCTGATCATGAACACTGAAGCTTTCTTT	CASSVGALIMNTEAFF
.	TRBV5-1	TRBJ2-5	TRBD1	TGCGCCAGCAGACCCGGACAGGGCAACCAAGAGACCCAGTACTTC	CASRPGQGNQETQYF
.	TRBV7-9	TRBJ2-7	TRBD1	TGTGCCAGCAGCCAGAAGGGACAGGGGTGGGAGCAGTACTTC	CASSQKGQGWEQYF
.	TRBV5-8	TRBJ1-5	TRBD1	TGTGCCAGTCCCGAGAAGGGGGACAGGCATCAGCCCCAGCATTTT	CASPEKGDRHQPQHF
.	TRBV6-5	TRBJ2-2	.	TGTGCCAGCAGCACCCACCGGGGTGCCGGGGAGCTGTTTTTT	CASSTHRGAGELFF
.	TRBV30	TRBJ1-4	TRBD1	TGTGCCCGAGGGGAGGGCAGGACAGGGGTGTATGAAAAACTGTTTTTT	CARGEGRTGVYEKLFF
.	TRBV5-6	TRBJ2-7	.	TGTGCCAGCAGCTTAATTGATTCGAGCGAGCAGTACTTC	CASSLIDSSEQYF
.	TRBV5-1	TRBJ1-3	.	TGCGCCAGCAGCTCCCAGACAGGTGGGGACACCATATATTTT	CASSSQTGGDTIYF
.	TRBV6-1	TRBJ1-5	.	TGTGCCAGCAGTGAATTTCAGGGCACCCGCAATCAGCCCCAGCATTTT	CASSEFQGTRNQPQHF
.	TRBV5-1	TRBJ1-3	.	TGCGCCAGCAGCTTGGAACATGACTCTGGAAACACCATATATTTT	CASSLEHDSGNTIYF
.	TRBV2	TRBJ2-7	TRBD2	TGTGCCAGCAGTGAAGGTCGGACTAGCGACGAGCAGTACTTC	CASSEGRTSDEQYF
.	TRBV29-1	TRBJ2-4	TRBD1	TGCAGTGCCACGGACAGGGCTAAAAACATTCAGTACTTC	CSATDRAKNIQYF
.	TRBV6-1	TRBJ2-7	.	TGTGCCAGCAGTGAAGCTTGGGGGGGGGCCTCCTACGAGCAGTACTTC	CASSEAWGGASYEQYF
.	TRBV7-7	TRBJ2-6	.	TGTGCCAGCAGCCCCCTTAACTCTGGGGCCAACGTCCTGACTTTC	CASSPLNSGANVLTF
few	TRBV28	TRBJ2-2	.	TGTGCCAGCAGGAGGACCGGGGAGCTGTTTTTT	CASRRTGELFF
.	TRBV11-2	TRBJ1-1	TRBD1	TGTGCCAGCAGCTATGGACAGGGTGTGCAAGCTTTCTTT	CASSYGQGVQAFF
.	TRBV7-2	TRBJ1-4	TRBD1	TGTGCCAGCAGTCGGGACAGGGGGCGTCATGAAAAACTGTTTTTT	CASSRDRGRHEKLFF
.	TRBV4-1	TRBJ1-2	.	TGCGCCAGCAGCCAAAGGCCAGGGAATAACTATGGCTACACCTTC	CASSQRPGNNYGYTF
.	TRBV9	TRBJ2-3	TRBD2	TGTGCCAGCAGCGTAGCTAGCGGGAGGATTACAGATACGCAGTATTTT	CASSVASGRITDTQYF
.	TRBV27	TRBJ2-2	.	TGTGCCAGCAGTTTCGTCCCTCACACCGGGGAGCTGTTTTTT	CASSFVPHTGELFF
.	TRBV30	TRBJ1-6	.	TGTGCCTGGAGTGTAAGAAGAGGGGGATTTTCACCCCTCCACTTT	CAWSVRRGGFSPLHF
few	TRBV4-1	TRBJ2-7	TRBD2	TGCGCCAGCAGCCAGGGACTAGCGGGAGGCGTTTACGAGCAGTACTTC	CASSQGLAGGVYEQYF
.	TRBV28	TRBJ2-1	TRBD2	TGTGCCAGCACCGAATCAGCGGGAGGTTCCTACAATGAGCAGTTCTTC	CASTESAGGSYNEQFF
.	TRBV27	TRBJ2-2	.	TGTGCCAGCAGTCCATTCTCCAGGGTGGTGGACGGGGAGCTGTTTTTT	CASSPFSRVVDGELFF
.	TRBV9	TRBJ1-1	.	TGTGCCAGCAGCGTCGAGGGGTGGCAGGGGACTGAAGCTTTCTTT	CASSVEGWQGTEAFF
.	TRBV4-2	TRBJ2-7	.	TGTGCCAGCAGCCAAGGGTCGGCAGGGCCCTCCTACGAGCAGTACTTC	CASSQGSAGPSYEQYF
.	TRBV5-1	TRBJ2-7	TRBD1	TGCGCCAGCAGCTTGGCGGACAGGGGACCCCAGCAGTACTTC	CASSLADRGPQQYF
.	TRBV10-3	TRBJ2-1	.	TGTGCCATCAGAACCAGGGAGGAAAATGAGCAGTTCTTC	CAIRTREENEQFF
.	TRBV9	TRBJ2-2	.	TGTGCCAGCAGCGTCGGGAGTATCGGCGGGGAGCTGTTTTTT	CASSVGSIGGELFF
few	TRBV5-1	TRBJ2-5	.	TGCGCCAGCAGCTCGCTACCGGGACAACAAGAGACCCAGTACTTC	CASSSLPGQQETQYF
.	TRBV29-1	TRBJ2-2	.	TGCAGCGTTGACTCAGGGTATTCGTCCGGGGAGCTGTTTTTT	CSVDSGYSSGELFF
.	TRBV15	TRBJ1-6	.	TGTGCCACCAGCAGGAGGGGGTCTAGCTCCTATAATTCACCCCTCCACTTT	CATSRRGSSSYNSPLHF
.	TRBV10-3	TRBJ2-3	TRBD2	TGTGCCATCTCGGCTCCGACTAGCGAACGAGATACGCAGTATTTT	CAISAPTSERDTQYF
.	TRBV18	TRBJ1-1	.	TGTGCCAGCTCCCAAGACAGTCTTACTGAAGCTTTCTTT	CASSQDSLTEAFF
few	TRBV28	TRBJ2-5	.	TGTGCCAGCAGACTACAGGGTGGGGAGACCCAGTACTTC	CASRLQGGETQYF
.	TRBV27	TRBJ1-2	.	TGTGCCAGCAGTTTGAGACAGTTCTATGGCTACCCCTTC	CASSLRQFYGYPF
once	TRBV5-1	TRBJ2-1	TRBD2	TGCGCCAGCAGCTTGGAACTAGCGGGGGGGTACAATGAGCAGTTCTTC	CASSLELAGGYNEQFF